This T cell receptor beta chain was identified during a study of T cells in Graves' hyperthyroidism and ophthalmopathy (dated by TCRdb to the late 2010s). In the study overall: Peripheral blood samples were taken at initial diagnosis, before any treatment was given. To identify distinguishing TCR V-J signatures, a discovery cohort of about a hundred patients was used, comprising some 43 with Graves' ophthalmopathy and around 60 with stable Graves' hyperthyroidism. Once sampling was done, hyperthyroidism patients were given methimazole at a starting dose of 30 mg daily, whereas ophthalmopathy patients were given high-dose intravenous methylprednisolone. The paper describes TCR Vbeta CDR3 sequencing of 140 or so peripheral blood samples, made up of approximately 40 ophthalmopathy patients, approximately 73 hyperthyroidism patients and 17 progressor patients. The 95 to 100 discovery patients were randomly divided into training and test sets at a 7:3 ratio. In addition, the study compared T-cell repertoires in thyroid tissue and in blood from six Graves' hyperthyroidism patients. Whether ophthalmopathy could be predicted prospectively was tested in an independent validation cohort made up of about 20 hyperthyroidism patients plus 17 patients who later progressed to ophthalmopathy. The research as a whole found: During validation, the model predicted progression to ophthalmopathy a median of approximately 6.5 months ahead of onset, with almost 71% sensitivity and about 75% specificity. In cross-validation, a model built on a 13 V-J signature told ophthalmopathy apart from stable hyperthyroidism with under 90% sensitivity and approximately 84% specificity, and in testing the same model reached 80%/75%. Most expanded thyroid clonotypes (frequency above 0.001) were also found in blood, which suggests that blood repertoires may mirror thyroid immune responses. Sample size was not statistically predetermined, and investigators were not blinded to group allocation.

The TCR beta CDR3 regions were amplified from RNA transcripts. The TCR CDR3 was subjected to a first round of RT-PCR using the HTBI primer set and the Qiagen OneStep RT-PCR kit. Libraries were constructed in a second round of multiplex PCR, after which size selection and purification were performed. Sequencing of the libraries was done on an Illumina HiSeq2000 using paired-end 100 bp reads. Per the source publication's procedure: SOAPnuke was used to process the raw data, throwing out any read that contained adapters or uncalled bases, had a mean Phred below 15, or lacked an exact constant-primer or identifier match. High-quality paired reads were merged with COPE v1.2.5, and unique nucleotide sequences were defined as clonotypes. MiTCR v1.1 was used to align clonotypes to the IMGT TRBV, TRBD and TRBJ reference segments. The analysis was restricted to V-J combinations with a frequency above 0.0001, which together covered just over 99% of the repertoires. A TCS score was defined as the ratio of F50 (clonal expansion) to E x V (chaos), with BLOSUM62-based TCRdist applied between CDR3 peptides within each V-J. Welch's t-statistics and random forest reduced around 550 V-J features to under 15, which were used in a naive Bayes classifier (R e1071). TCRdb passed the public sequencing reads through fastp at Q25 and MiXCR, retaining productive beta sequences. Rows matching on CDR3 protein sequence are summarized as one entry with the most common DNA and genes. What appears here as the V and J calls and clone size reflects TCRdb's work, not the paper's. The sample has some 350,000 distinct CDR3 sequences on record, roughly 13% of them singletons. The ten most abundant clones make up approximately 35% of the sample.

This clonotype was counted only a few times. The antigen it binds to is not known. Base qualities are missing; no much larger clone stands one base away. Germline trimming: 4 bases from V, 7 bases from J; junction bases outside gene matches: 9. Per the germline V gene, SQVTM is the CDR1 and ANQGSEA is the CDR2. The CDR3 goes from the cysteine to the phenylalanine over 14 residues. Only CDR3 DNA is held: 42 bases, read in frame from base 1. Ophthalmopathy patients had moderately to severely active disease, Clinical Activity Score of at least 3, NOSPECS grade of at least 4, and duration under 3 months. The study excluded patients with uncontrolled infections, other autoimmune diseases, pregnancy or lactation. Diagnoses relied on clinical symptoms, serum thyroxine and TRAb, thyroid ultrasound and orbital computed tomography. PBMCs were separated from about 10 ml of fresh peripheral blood using Ficoll-Paque density gradient centrifugation. Total RNA was extracted with Trizol reagent, and quality was checked on an Agilent 2100 Bioanalyzer.

This clonotype was obtained from a woman aged 40 to 50 with Graves' ophthalmopathy. The chain is assembled from TRBV29-1 and TRBJ2-1; the central 8 bases match TRBD1. Sequenced material: blood. The bases read TGCAGCGTTGTGTTCGGACAGGGAGTAAATGAGCAGTTCTTC. Translation gives CSVVFGQGVNEQFF.